The rows below give T cell receptor beta chains drawn from one sample of a study of blood T cells in healthy people across ages. MiXCR was run by TCRdb on the 5' RACE reads, yielding one entry per CDR3 protein. The sample has hundreds of thousands of distinct CDR3 sequences, 45% to 70% seen once. The sample was blood. The receptors derive from a man aged 40-49 years in good health. Each CDR3 is given with its conserved first and last residue. The order of the fields is J gene, clone size, D gene, V gene, CDR3 DNA, CDR3 protein. The D gene is left open where the match is weak. A clone size is listed for some rows: how often the clone was seen (once, few, many), or a class if it is expanded.

J: TRBJ2-6
size: -
D: TRBD1
V: TRBV27
DNA: TGTGCCAGCAGATATTGGCAGGGGGCGCGGGGGGCCAACGTCCTGACTTTC
CDR3: CASRYWQGARGANVLTF

J: TRBJ2-5
size: -
D: TRBD1
V: TRBV7-9
DNA: TGTGCCAGCAGCATCGGACAGGGGGGGTTGGAGACCCAGTACTTC
CDR3: CASSIGQGGLETQYF

J: TRBJ2-4
size: -
D: TRBD2
V: TRBV20-1
DNA: TGCAGTGCTTGGACTAGCGGGGGAGTCGAGGCCAAAAACATTCAGTACTTC
CDR3: CSAWTSGGVEAKNIQYF

J: TRBJ2-7
size: -
D: -
V: TRBV24-1
DNA: TGTGCCACCAGTGGAGGAGGGTCGGCTTACGAGCAGTACTTC
CDR3: CATSGGGSAYEQYF

J: TRBJ2-5
size: -
D: -
V: TRBV4-3
DNA: TGCGCCAGCAGCCAAGATCCGGGACGGCGGGGGTACTTC
CDR3: CASSQDPGRRGYF

J: TRBJ2-2
size: few
D: TRBD1
V: TRBV20-1
DNA: TGCAGTGGACAGGGCGACACCGGGGAGCTGTTTTTT
CDR3: CSGQGDTGELFF

J: TRBJ1-2
size: -
D: TRBD1
V: TRBV20-1
DNA: TGCAGTGCTTCCACCGGGACAGGGGCGAGTTATTACTATGGCTACACCTTC
CDR3: CSASTGTGASYYYGYTF

J: TRBJ2-7
size: -
D: -
V: TRBV4-3
DNA: TGCGCCAGCAAACCGACCCAGAGCTCCTACGAGCAGTACTTC
CDR3: CASKPTQSSYEQYF

J: TRBJ1-2
size: -
D: -
V: TRBV2
DNA: TGTGCCAGCAGTGAACTTCCTGCGAGTGGCTACACCTTC
CDR3: CASSELPASGYTF

J: TRBJ2-7
size: once
D: TRBD2
V: TRBV14
DNA: TGTGCCAGCAGCCCCCTGGGACTAGCCTACAATGAGCAGTACTTC
CDR3: CASSPLGLAYNEQYF

J: TRBJ2-2
size: -
D: -
V: TRBV28
DNA: TGTGCCAGCAGTTTACCGGGACTTAGAACCGGGGAGCTGTTTTTT
CDR3: CASSLPGLRTGELFF

J: TRBJ1-2
size: -
D: TRBD1
V: TRBV7-2
DNA: TGTGCCAGCAGCACCCCGGGACAGGGGCCCTCTCCGGGGTATGGCTACACCTTC
CDR3: CASSTPGQGPSPGYGYTF

J: TRBJ2-1
size: -
D: TRBD2
V: TRBV29-1
DNA: TGCACAAGCCGGGGCGGGGGGGCCGGTTCCCTTAATGAGCAGTTCTTC
CDR3: CTSRGGGAGSLNEQFF

J: TRBJ1-1
size: -
D: -
V: TRBV6-6
DNA: TGTGCCAGCAGACCCGGGGGGCCGATGATGAACACTGAAGCTTTCTTT
CDR3: CASRPGGPMMNTEAFF

J: TRBJ2-7
size: -
D: TRBD2
V: TRBV29-1
DNA: TGCAGCGTTGAGATGTGGCGGGAGTCCTACGAGCAGTACTTC
CDR3: CSVEMWRESYEQYF

J: TRBJ2-5
size: -
D: -
V: TRBV6-2/TRBV6-3
DNA: TGTGCCAGCAGTTACTGGGACGTCGGAGAGACCCAGTACTTC
CDR3: CASSYWDVGETQYF

J: TRBJ1-1
size: few
D: -
V: TRBV29-1
DNA: TGCAGCGTCGACGCCCCGGGAGCTGAAGCTTTCTTT
CDR3: CSVDAPGAEAFF

J: TRBJ2-4
size: -
D: -
V: TRBV18
DNA: TGTGCCAGCTCACCCAGTCAATTCCCGGAACTCCTGGCCAAAAACATTCAGTACTTC
CDR3: CASSPSQFPELLAKNIQYF

J: TRBJ2-7
size: -
D: TRBD2
V: TRBV6-5
DNA: TGTGCCAGCAGCCCTTCACTAGCGGGAGTTATATACGAGCAGTACTTC
CDR3: CASSPSLAGVIYEQYF

J: TRBJ1-6
size: -
D: TRBD1
V: TRBV12-3/TRBV12-4
DNA: TGTGCCAGCAGTTTAGGGGACAGGGGGGCCGGGGCACCCCTCCACTTT
CDR3: CASSLGDRGAGAPLHF

J: TRBJ2-4
size: -
D: TRBD1
V: TRBV20-1
DNA: TGCAGTGCTAGTAGACAGGGGGTGAGTGAGCAGTACTTC
CDR3: CSASRQGVSEQYF

J: TRBJ2-1
size: -
D: TRBD2
V: TRBV12-3/TRBV12-4
DNA: TGTGCCAGCAGTTCCCTTACTAGCGGGGGGGGCTCCTACAATGAGCAGTTCTTC
CDR3: CASSSLTSGGGSYNEQFF

J: TRBJ2-7
size: -
D: -
V: TRBV28
DNA: TGTGCCAGCACCCTCGGCCCGGCCACAGGGTCCTACGAGCAGTACTTC
CDR3: CASTLGPATGSYEQYF

J: TRBJ2-5
size: few
D: -
V: TRBV5-1
DNA: TGCGCCAGCAGAATAGGGCAAAGTAGGCAAGAGACCCAGTACTTC
CDR3: CASRIGQSRQETQYF

J: TRBJ2-2
size: -
D: TRBD1
V: TRBV7-2
DNA: TGTGCCAGCAGCTCTGGACAGGGGGCTGGCACCGGGGAGCTGTTTTTT
CDR3: CASSSGQGAGTGELFF

J: TRBJ2-3
size: -
D: -
V: TRBV27
DNA: TGTGCCAGCAGTTTACACCATGGATTGGGGGTCTCCACAGATACGCAGTATTTT
CDR3: CASSLHHGLGVSTDTQYF

J: TRBJ2-1
size: -
D: TRBD2
V: TRBV9
DNA: TGTGCCAGCAGTTTCATTCCGGGAGGGGGCAATGAGCAGTTCTTC
CDR3: CASSFIPGGGNEQFF

J: TRBJ2-7
size: -
D: TRBD1
V: TRBV7-9
DNA: TGTGCCAGCAGCTCACCGGGACAGGGAGGCTCCTACGAGCAGTACTTC
CDR3: CASSSPGQGGSYEQYF

J: TRBJ2-4
size: few
D: TRBD1
V: TRBV12-3/TRBV12-4
DNA: TGTGCCAGCAGTCCCCACCGGGACAGGGGGCGGATTGCCAAAAACATTCAGTACTTC
CDR3: CASSPHRDRGRIAKNIQYF

J: TRBJ2-3
size: -
D: -
V: TRBV5-5
DNA: TGTGCCAGCAGCTTGGACGTCCCCCAGCGAATTAGCACAGATACGCAGTATTTT
CDR3: CASSLDVPQRISTDTQYF

J: TRBJ2-7
size: -
D: TRBD2
V: TRBV13
DNA: TGTGCCAGCAGCCCCGACCCTAGCGGGAGTTTGTACGAGCAGTACTTC
CDR3: CASSPDPSGSLYEQYF

J: TRBJ2-5
size: -
D: TRBD2
V: TRBV7-9
DNA: TGTGCCAGCAGCTCGGGACTAGCGGGAATGTACCAAGAGACCCAGTACTTC
CDR3: CASSSGLAGMYQETQYF

J: TRBJ2-2
size: -
D: TRBD1
V: TRBV6-2/TRBV6-3
DNA: TGTGCCAGCAGTCCGGGACAGGGGGCGGTCACCGGGGAGCTGTTTTTT
CDR3: CASSPGQGAVTGELFF

J: TRBJ1-5
size: -
D: -
V: TRBV12-3/TRBV12-4
DNA: TGTGCCAGCAGTTCACAGGTAACAGGGTTGCGCAATCAGCCCCAGCATTTT
CDR3: CASSSQVTGLRNQPQHF

J: TRBJ1-1
size: -
D: -
V: TRBV14
DNA: TGTGCCAGCAGCCAAGATCTCGTGTCCTCCCGGGCTGAAGCTTTCTTT
CDR3: CASSQDLVSSRAEAFF

J: TRBJ2-1
size: -
D: TRBD2
V: TRBV7-9
DNA: TGTGCCAGCAGCCTAGCGGGAGTTATATCTGAGCAGTTCTTC
CDR3: CASSLAGVISEQFF

J: TRBJ2-7
size: few
D: TRBD1
V: TRBV9
DNA: TGTGCCAGCAGCGTAGGGACAGGGGGGGTCTACGAGCAGTACTTC
CDR3: CASSVGTGGVYEQYF

J: TRBJ2-3
size: -
D: TRBD2
V: TRBV5-1
DNA: TGCGCCAGCAGCCGAGGGCGGGAGAGGTCGGATACGCAGTATTTT
CDR3: CASSRGRERSDTQYF

J: TRBJ2-7
size: -
D: -
V: TRBV7-2
DNA: TGTGCCAGCAGCTTAAGGGGGTTAGCGGGTAGTTACGAGCAGTACTTC
CDR3: CASSLRGLAGSYEQYF

J: TRBJ2-7
size: few
D: -
V: TRBV10-3
DNA: TGTGCCAGCGCGGACGCGCAGGAGCAGTACTTC
CDR3: CASADAQEQYF

J: TRBJ2-2
size: once
D: TRBD1
V: TRBV5-4
DNA: TGTGCCAGCAGCAGATACAGGGGGGCGAACACCGGGGAGCTGTTTTTT
CDR3: CASSRYRGANTGELFF

J: TRBJ1-4
size: -
D: -
V: TRBV5-1
DNA: TGCGCCAGCAGCGATAACCGGGGAGCAGATGAAAAACTGTTTTTT
CDR3: CASSDNRGADEKLFF

J: TRBJ1-2
size: -
D: TRBD1
V: TRBV4-2
DNA: TGTGCCAGCAGCCGAGACAGGGCTGGCTACACCTTC
CDR3: CASSRDRAGYTF

J: TRBJ2-1
size: -
D: -
V: TRBV24-1
DNA: TGTGCCACCAACGGGACGATCGGCTCTCAGTTCTTC
CDR3: CATNGTIGSQFF

J: TRBJ2-1
size: -
D: -
V: TRBV9
DNA: TGTGCCAGCAGCGTAGAGGGGGAGGGCGAGCAGTTCTTC
CDR3: CASSVEGEGEQFF

J: TRBJ1-4
size: once
D: -
V: TRBV29-1
DNA: TGCAGCGTGGGAGCGACAGCCCAAAATGAAAAACTGTTTTTT
CDR3: CSVGATAQNEKLFF

J: TRBJ2-4
size: few
D: TRBD1
V: TRBV3-1
DNA: TGTGCCAGCAGTCGCAATTACAGGGGAATGGACATTCAGTACTTC
CDR3: CASSRNYRGMDIQYF

J: TRBJ2-2
size: -
D: -
V: TRBV30
DNA: TGTGCCTGGAGGGTTCATAGCACCGGGGAGCTGTTTTTT
CDR3: CAWRVHSTGELFF

J: TRBJ1-2
size: once
D: -
V: TRBV20-1
DNA: TGCAGTGCCAAACAGCAGAACTATGGCTACACCTTC
CDR3: CSAKQQNYGYTF

J: TRBJ2-3
size: -
D: -
V: TRBV24-1
DNA: TGTGCCACCAGTGATTCCGGGATTACAGATACGCAGTATTTT
CDR3: CATSDSGITDTQYF

J: TRBJ2-5
size: -
D: -
V: TRBV20-1
DNA: TGCAGTGCTCCCCGAAGGGGTCGAGGGCAAGAGACCCAGTACTTC
CDR3: CSAPRRGRGQETQYF

J: TRBJ1-1
size: -
D: -
V: TRBV25-1
DNA: TGTGCCAGCAGTGAAATACGGGGGCTGGCGACTGAAGCTTTCTTT
CDR3: CASSEIRGLATEAFF

J: TRBJ2-5
size: few
D: -
V: TRBV12-3/TRBV12-4
DNA: TGTGCCAGCAGCCCTTCGCAGGTGCAGGGAAAAGGAACCCAGTACTTC
CDR3: CASSPSQVQGKGTQYF

J: TRBJ2-7
size: -
D: TRBD2
V: TRBV20-1
DNA: TGCAGTGCTCCTATGACTAGCGGGAGCCACTACGAGCAGTACTTC
CDR3: CSAPMTSGSHYEQYF

J: TRBJ2-1
size: -
D: -
V: TRBV20-1
DNA: TGCAGTGCTAGAGATCAGGGCAGGGGCAATGAGCAGTTCTTC
CDR3: CSARDQGRGNEQFF

J: TRBJ2-7
size: -
D: -
V: TRBV13
DNA: TGTGCCAGCAGCTACGGGAGAACCTGCGAGCAGTACTTC
CDR3: CASSYGRTCEQYF